This T cell receptor (beta chain) was profiled in a study of Ad26.COV2.S vaccination and SARS-CoV-2 variants (dated by TCRdb to 2020 to 2023). Background on the whole study: Vaccine-arm donors were drawn from COV1001, a multicentre, randomized, double-blind, placebo-controlled phase I-IIa trial of Ad26.COV2.S in healthy adults. TCRbeta repertoire sequencing served as the tool for gauging how specific and how broad the SARS-CoV-2-reactive T cell receptors were following Ad26.COV2.S vaccination. Ad26.COV2.S was given intramuscularly at 5x10^10 or 1x10^11 viral particles, as a single shot or as two shots 56 days apart. A total of 32 samples were included in the TCR-sequenced set, comprising roughly 19 Ad26.COV2.S vaccine recipients, 5 placebo recipients and 8 SARS-CoV-2 convalescent individuals. Throughout the experiments and outcome assessment, investigators stayed blinded to trial group allocation. Trial participants were randomized into five groups of five, in which low-dose or high-dose Ad26.COV2.S was given once or twice, or placebo was given on both occasions. The full study reports these points: The study was not powered to compare responses between vaccine doses or regimens. Vaccine and placebo recipients had comparable non-spike TCR breadth, which fits with the vaccine containing only spike. After vaccination, substantial breadth of spike-specific CD8+ and CD4+ T cell responses was reported. According to the authors, total T cell responses may have been underestimated by the TCR breadth and depth analyses. Spike-specific TCR breadth was higher in Ad26.COV2.S recipients than in placebo recipients (P = 0.0014).

Sample treatment or condition, as interpreted from the label and publication: 15 to 20 received Ad26.COV2.S at low or high dose, single or two shots; 5 received placebo; per-sample allocation not given. Repertoires of vaccine and placebo recipients were sequenced from samples taken on day 63 after the first injection. Between 29 July and 7 August 2020, Cohort 1b enrolled some 25 adults aged 18-55 years at one site in Boston, USA. Ad26.COV2.S consisted of a replication-incompetent adenovirus type 26 vector by which a prefusion-stabilized SARS-CoV-2 spike protein from the original Wuhan strain was expressed. The immunoSEQ Assay was the method used to sequence TCRbeta CDR3 regions. After extraction, genomic DNA underwent amplification by bias-controlled multiplex PCR, followed by high-throughput sequencing. Processing in the source paper ran as follows. To quantify the absolute abundance of each unique TCRbeta CDR3 region, sequences were collapsed and filtered. T cell fraction was estimated by normalizing TCRbeta template counts to usable DNA, with usable DNA measured through amplification of reference genes found in all nucleated cells. Repertoire TCRs were annotated as SARS-CoV-2-specific by exact matching of V gene, CDR3 amino acid sequence and J gene to a known reactive TCR set. The reference SARS-CoV-2 TCR set came from MIRA and was filtered for enrichment in COVID-19-positive ImmuneCODE repertoires, removing public or cross-reactive TCRs. Using the MIRA antigens, annotated TCRs were further analysed by specific ORF or by position within an ORF. Breadth was defined as the number of annotated unique rearrangements divided by the total number of unique productive rearrangements, and depth was defined as the summed frequency of the annotated unique rearrangements. TCR breadth was compared between groups using two-sided Wilcoxon rank-sum tests. The source is immuneACCESS, and TCRdb retained only in-frame sequences with V and J called. Part of the clones is not carried over; for the studies checked, unresolved V genes explain less than half of this, and the remainder is unexplained. That table furnishes V, J and clone size, whereas the DNA furnished D and trimming. The sample yields 400,000 to 450,000 clones; more than 80% were counted once. The ten largest make up about 12% of the sample.

From the cysteine up to the phenylalanine, the CDR3 has a length of 16 residues. Left in the record is the CDR3 DNA by itself, 48 bases read in frame from the first base. Trimming removed 5 bases from V and 1 base from J; the gene matches leave 8 bases unexplained. CDR1 and CDR2 (LNHDA, SQIVND) derive from the germline V gene (reference sequence). Note on this clone: No antigen is known for it. One base away there is no much larger clone; base qualities are not given.

The specimen comprised peripheral blood, sampled in a trial of Ad26.COV2.S vaccine versus placebo. The receptor chain draws on TRBV19 and TRBJ2-4, with 7 bases in between that match TRBD2. This receptor was identified in a person between 18 and 65 years old who received the Ad26.COV2.S COVID-19 vaccine or a placebo. The base sequence is TGTGCCAGTAGTTGGACTAGAATTACTGCCAAAAACATTCAGTACTTC. Its protein is CASSWTRITAKNIQYF.